These 14 T cell receptor beta chains were sequenced from one sample in a study of technical replicates of blood from a few donors. Clones were read by immunoSEQ multiplex PCR, and TCRdb kept only the in-frame ones, dropping some. The profile shows 74,000 or so clones, approximately 96% of them singletons. Material for sequencing was T cells isolated from PBMCs. These receptors were taken from a human donor in good health.

V usage is TRBV6-5 and J usage is TRBJ2-1, with 11 bases identical to TRBD2. The J segment lost 6 bases and the V segment lost 0 bases, leaving 4 bases of the junction unmatched. Germline loops: CDR1 MNHEY, CDR2 SVGAGI. CDR3 length: 16 amino acids. For the CDR3, the DNA is TGTGCCAGCAGTTACTCGATTCTAGCGGGAGGCAATGAGCAGTTCTTC. Encoded protein: CASSYSILAGGNEQFF.

This chain uses TRBV11-3 with TRBJ1-1; 9 bases are a match to TRBD1. The V segment lost 6 bases and the J segment 7 bases; nucleotides outside the gene matches: 9. The CDR3 extends over 14 amino acids. Germline V gene sequence: CDR1 SGHNT, CDR2 YENEEA. The CDR3 sequence is CASSPQGATNEAFF. CDR3 in DNA: TGTGCCAGCAGTCCACAGGGGGCGACGAATGAAGCTTTCTTT.

The chain uses TRBV5-1 and TRBJ2-7; tentatively, D is TRBD2 (5 bases). This CDR3 spans 13 amino acids. The germline CDR1 and CDR2 sequences are SGHRS and YFSETQ. V was pared by 7 bases and J by 4 bases, with 15 bases between. The chain's CDR3 is CASGVVPGYEQYF. The CDR3 DNA reads TGCGCCAGCGGGGTCGTCCCGGGGTACGAGCAGTACTTC.

This chain joins TRBV6-5 and TRBJ2-1, with D possibly being TRBD1 (5 bases). CDR1 and CDR2 from the germline V gene are MNHEY and SVGAGI. The CDR3 totals 11 residues. V gave up 5 bases and J gave up 9 bases, with 8 bases separating them. The CDR3, as DNA: TGTGCCAGCAGTGTTAGGGGTGAGCAGTTCTTC. Amino acids: CASSVRGEQFF.

This CDR3 is CASSLEAGASYNEQFF. In DNA form, the CDR3 reads TGTGCCAGCAGTTTAGAGGCGGGAGCGTCCTACAATGAGCAGTTCTTC. The chain couples TRBV28 to TRBJ2-1, with 7 bases lining up with TRBD2. Germline V gives CDR1 MDHEN, CDR2 SYDVKM. V trimming: 2 bases; J trimming: 1 base; junction bases outside the gene matches: 5. The CDR3 has 16 residues.

J is TRBJ2-1 and V is TRBV7-2, with 7 nucleotides matching TRBD2. V lost 0 bases to trimming and J lost 9 bases; unmatched junction nucleotides: 8. Germline V lookup: CDR1 SGHTA, CDR2 FQGNSA. This CDR3 has 15 amino acids. The CDR3 protein is CASSLARREYSEQFF. For the CDR3, the DNA is TGTGCCAGCAGCTTAGCGAGGCGGGAGTATAGTGAGCAGTTCTTC.

J is TRBJ2-5 and V is TRBV18; D is perhaps TRBD1 (6 bases). V was trimmed by 3 bases and J by 1 base, leaving 9 bases between them. Germline CDR1 reads KGHSH; CDR2 reads LQKENI. The CDR3 covers 14 residues. In DNA form, the CDR3 reads TGTGCCAGCTCACCGGGACAACCCCAAGAGACCCAGTACTTC. Protein: CASSPGQPQETQYF. Supplemented by reference TRBV18 and TRBJ2-5, the full variable domain reads NAGVMQNPRHLVRRRGQEARLRCSPMKGHSHVYWYRQLPEEGLKFMVYLQKENIIDESGMPKERFSAEFPKEGPSILRIQQVVRGDSAAYFCASSPGQPQETQYFGPGTRLLVL.

This chain connects TRBV5-6 to TRBJ1-2; D is uncertain. The CDR3 has 14 residues. The germline V and J ends were trimmed by 1 base and 6 bases, with 13 bases remaining between them. CDR1 SGHDT and CDR2 YYEEEE come from the germline V gene. The CDR3 is CASSLFGELHGYTF. CDR3 DNA: TGTGCCAGCAGCTTGTTCGGAGAACTACATGGCTACACCTTC.

This chain uses TRBV6-6 with TRBJ1-1; the D gene is possibly TRBD1 (5 bases). The CDR3 loop spans 14 amino acids. V dropped 3 bases and J dropped 0 bases, with 8 bases sitting between them. The V gene's germline CDR1 is MNHNY and CDR2 SVGAGI (reference sequence). In nucleotides, the CDR3 is TGTGCCAGCAGTTATGGGACTTTGAACACTGAAGCTTTCTTT. Protein product: CASSYGTLNTEAFF.

The chain combines TRBV10-3 with TRBJ1-2; D remains ambiguous. With 7 bases removed from V and 2 bases from J, the gap between germline ends came to 14 bases. Germline V gene sequence: CDR1 ENHRY, CDR2 SYGVKD. The CDR3 runs to 14 residues. The CDR3 DNA follows: TGTGCCATCATGCCATTTCCCGGGAACTATGGCTACACCTTC. Encoded protein: CAIMPFPGNYGYTF.

The V call is TRBV9, the J call TRBJ2-1; 14 nucleotides match TRBD2. The germline CDR1 and CDR2 sequences are SGDLS and YYNGEE. This CDR3 is 17 amino acids long. V dropped 2 bases and J dropped 7; count of bases not matched to a gene: 8. This CDR3 is CASSVTTSGRASNEQFF. The CDR3 DNA reads as TGTGCCAGCAGCGTTACGACTAGCGGGAGGGCGAGTAATGAGCAGTTCTTC.

This chain links TRBV6-1 with TRBJ2-3; D remains unclear. The V end lost 8 bases, the J end lost 0 bases, and 3 bases lay between the germline ends. CDR1 and CDR2 from the germline V gene are MNHNS and SASEGT. The CDR3 has 11 amino acids. This CDR3 reads CASSSTDTQYF. The CDR3, as DNA: TGTGCCAGCTCTAGCACAGATACGCAGTATTTT.

The rearrangement joins TRBV14 to TRBJ1-5; D is unclear. V was trimmed by 4 bases and J by 9 bases, leaving 10 bases between them. Germline V gives CDR1 SGHDN, CDR2 FVKESK. The CDR3 is 12 amino acids. The CDR3 here is CASSPGGGPQHF. Here the CDR3 DNA reads TGTGCCAGCAGCCCCGGTGGTGGGCCCCAGCATTTT.

The J gene is TRBJ2-1, the V gene TRBV11-3, with D maybe TRBD1 (6 bases). Germline assignment: CDR1 SGHNT and CDR2 YENEEA. The germline V and J ends were trimmed by 2 bases and 0 bases, with 8 bases remaining between them. This CDR3 contains 15 residues. The CDR3 sequence is CASSLRGSSYNEQFF. The DNA of the CDR3 is TGTGCCAGCAGCTTAAGGGGGAGCTCCTACAATGAGCAGTTCTTC.